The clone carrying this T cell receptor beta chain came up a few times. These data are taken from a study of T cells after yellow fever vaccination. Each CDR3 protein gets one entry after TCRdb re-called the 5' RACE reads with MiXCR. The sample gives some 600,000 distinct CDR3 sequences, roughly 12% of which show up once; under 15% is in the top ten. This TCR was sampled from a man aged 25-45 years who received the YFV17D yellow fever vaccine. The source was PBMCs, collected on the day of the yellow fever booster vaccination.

The CDR3 region is CASSGLDRGNEQFF. The CDR3 DNA is TGTGCCAGCAGTGGCCTGGACAGGGGCAATGAGCAGTTCTTC. The rearrangement joins TRBV28 to TRBJ2-1; TRBD1 aligns across 9 bases. J gave up 6 bases and V 5 bases, and 5 bases lay outside the gene matches. From germline, CDR1 is MDHEN and CDR2 SYDVKM. The CDR3 loop spans 14 amino acids. Full variable domain (outside the CDR3, taken from reference TRBV28 and TRBJ2-1): DVKVTQSSRYLVKRTGEKVFLECVQDMDHENMFWYRQDPGLGLRLIYFSYDVKMKEKGDIPEGYSVSREKKERFSLILESASTNQTSMYLCASSGLDRGNEQFFGPGTRLTVL.